These 20 T cell receptor beta chains share one sample of origin, sequenced in a study of T cell repertoires in cytomegalovirus infection. Their antigens are not known. One entry per CDR3 protein results from TCRdb running MiXCR on the reads. In the table there are about 900,000 distinct CDR3 sequences, around a third of which are singletons. The sample in question was cultured CD8+ T cells from PBMCs, obtained from culture after CMV antigen stimulation. The source of these receptors is a human donor in good health (CMV status not recorded). Some clones in this sample may be carry-over from other donors' samples.

This clonotype was seen repeatedly, ten times or more. This rearrangement joins TRBV4-1 to TRBJ2-1, with 13 bases matching TRBD2. CDR3 length: 20 residues. J gave up 0 bases and V 3 bases, and 11 bases lay outside the gene matches. In germline, CDR1 is MGHRA, CDR2 YSYEKL. The CDR3 reads CASSHPTSGGHSISYNEQFF. In DNA form, the CDR3 reads TGCGCCAGCAGCCACCCGACTAGCGGGGGGCATTCCATCTCCTACAATGAGCAGTTCTTC.

The chain is built from TRBV27 and TRBJ2-1, with D hard to call. The V gene lost 7 bases and the J gene lost 0 bases, with 10 bases spanning the gap. The CDR3 length is 14 residues. Per the germline V gene, CDR1 is MNHEY and CDR2 is SMNVEV (reference sequence). The CDR3 here is CASKKGTSYNEQFF. In DNA form, the CDR3 reads TGTGCCAGCAAGAAAGGCACCTCCTACAATGAGCAGTTCTTC.

The V gene is TRBV27, the J gene TRBJ2-5; TRBD2 agrees at 7 bases. The CDR3 is 17 residues long. Germline CDR1 is MNHEY and CDR2 is SMNVEV (reference sequence). V trimming: 5 bases; J trimming: 2 bases; junction bases outside the gene matches: 14. CDR3 amino acids: CASSPQLASGLQETQYF. CDR3 coding DNA: TGTGCCAGCAGTCCCCAGCTGGCTAGCGGCTTGCAAGAGACCCAGTACTTC.

This clonotype was recorded at least ten times. V usage is TRBV28 and J usage is TRBJ1-2, with 7 bases identical to TRBD1. CDR3 size: 13 residues. Per germline, CDR1 MDHEN and CDR2 SYDVKM. J gave up 4 bases and V 3 bases, and 2 bases lay outside the gene matches. The CDR3 sequence: CASSFGTAYGYTF. DNA of the CDR3: TGTGCCAGCAGTTTCGGGACAGCCTATGGCTACACCTTC.

This clonotype was seen at least ten times. The chain employs TRBV7-8 and TRBJ2-7; a possible D gene is TRBD1 (5 bases). Per the germline V gene, CDR1 is SGHVS and CDR2 is FQNEAQ. This CDR3 is built from 16 residues. Trimming cost V 1 base and J 4 bases, with 17 bases left between them. The CDR3 nucleotides are TGTGCCAGCAGCTTAGAGGGCGCGGTGAAGGGGTACGAGCAGTACGTC. Encoded protein: CASSLEGAVKGYEQYV.

There are a few counts of this clonotype. The chain joins TRBV2 to TRBJ1-5, with D possibly TRBD1 on 5 matching bases. Germline assignment: CDR1 SNHLY and CDR2 FYNNEI. Between the trimmed V and J ends, which lost 6 bases and 7 bases, there was a span of 16 bases. CDR3 size: 14 residues. DNA for the CDR3: TGTGCCAGCAGCGAGGACATCCCTGTGCAGCCCCAGCATTTT. Translation: CASSEDIPVQPQHF.

Many counts were recorded for this clonotype. The chain employs TRBV12-5 and TRBJ2-3; weak D call: TRBD2 (6 bases). The CDR3 runs 18 residues. The V end was cut by 3 bases, the J end by 0 bases, with 19 bases between. CDR1 and CDR2 (germline): LGHNT, FRNRAP. The CDR3 here is CASGFLADERLSTDTQYF. CDR3 nucleotides: TGTGCTAGTGGTTTTTTAGCGGACGAGAGACTTAGCACAGATACGCAGTATTTT.

Concerning this clonotype itself: Given a much more abundant clone one base away, this may be a read error. The chain combines TRBV12-3 or TRBV12-4 with TRBJ2-4; D may be TRBD1 (5 bases). CDR3 size: 14 residues. The CDR3 reads CVSSSQVAKNIQYF. The CDR3 coding sequence is TGTGTCAGCAGTTCACAGGTAGCCAAAAACATTCAGTACTTC.

This chain links TRBV15 with TRBJ2-5, with TRBD2 as a possible D gene (6 bases). V was shortened by 3 bases and J by 5 bases, with 28 bases between the two germline ends. From germline, CDR1 is LNHNV and CDR2 YYDKDF (reference sequence). The length of the CDR3 is 19 residues. The CDR3 nucleotides are TGTGCCACCAGCAGCTCGTTAGCGGCAGCCAACGTGCCCGGGGAGACCCAGTACTTC. Its protein product is CATSSSLAAANVPGETQYF.

This rearrangement joins TRBV6-1 to TRBJ2-1; TRBD2 aligns across 14 bases. Per the germline V gene, CDR1 is MNHNS and CDR2 is SASEGT. The CDR3 covers 20 residues. After removal of 5 bases from V and 5 bases from J, the junction contained 17 bases not matched to a gene. The chain's CDR3 is CASSNIPGLAGAQTDNEQFF. CDR3 DNA: TGTGCCAGCAGTAACATCCCGGGACTAGCGGGGGCCCAGACTGACAATGAGCAGTTCTTC.

V is TRBV2 and J is TRBJ2-5; 7 nucleotides align to TRBD1. CDR1 and CDR2 from the germline V gene are SNHLY and FYNNEI. This CDR3 region has 18 residues. V lost 6 bases, J lost 5 bases, and 21 bases stayed unmatched. CDR3 sequence reads: CASSSGRLGQARGETQYF. The CDR3, as DNA: TGTGCCAGCAGCTCTGGGCGGTTAGGACAGGCCCGAGGGGAGACCCAGTACTTC.

This sequence joins TRBV27 and TRBJ2-1; D uncertain. This CDR3 is built from 16 residues. Trimming left V 3 bases short and J 0 bases short, with 12 bases between. Germline loops: CDR1 MNHEY, CDR2 SMNVEV (reference sequence). DNA of the CDR3: TGTGCCAGCAGTTTTTATGCCGATTTCTCCTACAATGAGCAGTTCTTC. The encoded protein is CASSFYADFSYNEQFF.

This clonotype has just a few counts. V is TRBV19 and J is TRBJ2-1, with D tentatively TRBD1 (6 bases). CDR1 LNHDA and CDR2 SQIVND come from the germline V gene (reference sequence). This CDR3 has 13 amino acids. Between the trimmed V and J ends, which lost 5 bases and 5 bases, there was a span of 10 bases. The CDR3 bases are TGTGCCAGTAGTTTTTGGACAGACAATGAGCAGTTCTTC. It yields the protein CASSFWTDNEQFF.

The gene calls are TRBV19 and TRBJ1-1; D might be TRBD1 (5 bases). The V end was cut by 2 bases, the J end by 11 bases, with 27 bases between. The germline gives CDR1 LNHDA, CDR2 SQIVND (reference sequence). The CDR3 has 17 amino acids. CDR3 sequence reads: CASSITRMETALIWAFF. CDR3 nucleotides: TGTGCCAGTAGTATAACCCGTATGGAGACAGCCCTGATATGGGCTTTCTTT.

This clonotype turned up a few times. The chain employs TRBV5-4 and TRBJ1-2, with D possibly being TRBD1 (5 bases). The CDR3 totals 16 residues. CDR1 is SGHNT, CDR2 YYREEE, per germline (reference sequence). Trimming took 0 bases from V and 5 from J, leaving 17 bases between them. CDR3 in amino acids: CASSLGPWDGDYGYTF. CDR3 bases: TGTGCCAGCAGCTTGGGCCCCTGGGACGGTGATTATGGCTACACCTTC.

This clonotype was seen repeatedly, ten times or more. This chain joins TRBV6-5 and TRBJ2-2, with D tentatively TRBD2 (6 bases). Germline V CDR1 and CDR2: MNHEY, SVGAGI. The CDR3 is 13 residues long. Trimming removed 6 bases from V and 6 bases from J, with 11 bases in between. The CDR3 DNA sequence: TGTGCCAGCAGCCAACTAGCCTCCGGGGAGCTGTTTTTT. It translates to CASSQLASGELFF.

The chain's CDR3 is CATSDRAANTEAFF. CDR3 coding DNA: TGTGCCACCAGTGATAGGGCAGCGAACACTGAAGCTTTCTTT. This chain uses TRBV24-1 with TRBJ1-1; D is undetermined. V dropped 3 bases and J dropped 1 base, with 8 bases sitting between them. Germline-derived CDR1 and CDR2 are KGHDR and SFDVKD. The CDR3 covers 14 residues.

This clonotype was seen more than once but under ten times. The V and J genes are TRBV7-9 and TRBJ1-2, with a possible D match to TRBD1 (5 bases). Germline values: CDR1 SEHNR, CDR2 FQNEAQ (reference sequence). The length of the CDR3 is 11 residues. The V end was cut by 8 bases, the J end by 8 bases, with 12 bases between. The CDR3 DNA sequence: TGTGCCAGCCCTTCCGGGGGGGGCTACACCTTC. Its translation is CASPSGGGYTF.

This clonotype has only a few counts. The chain recombines TRBV6-6 with TRBJ1-2, with 7 positions matching TRBD1. V trimming: 6 bases; J trimming: 6 bases; junction bases outside the gene matches: 7. Germline values: CDR1 MNHNY, CDR2 SVGAGI (reference sequence). The length of the CDR3 is 13 residues. The CDR3 DNA reads as TGTGCCAGCAGGGTCAGACAGGGCGATGGCTACACCTTC. Its protein is CASRVRQGDGYTF.

This clonotype has only a few counts. The gene calls are TRBV7-9 and TRBJ2-7, with 8 nucleotides matching TRBD1. The V segment lost 2 bases and the J segment 2 bases; nucleotides outside the gene matches: 8. Germline V gene lookup returns CDR1 SEHNR and CDR2 FQNEAQ (reference sequence). This CDR3 is 16 amino acids long. In DNA, the CDR3 is TGTGCCAGCAGCTTATTGGGACAGGACTTAGCCTACGAGCAGTACTTC. Translating gives CASSLLGQDLAYEQYF. Full variable domain (outside the CDR3, taken from reference TRBV7-9 and TRBJ2-7): DTGVSQNPRHKITKRGQNVTFRCDPISEHNRLYWYRQTLGQGPEFLTYFQNEAQLEKSRLLSDRFSAERPKGSFSTLEIQRTEQGDSAMYLCASSLLGQDLAYEQYFGPGTRLTVT.